Listed below are T cell receptor beta chains from one sample, sequenced in a study of blood T cells in healthy people across ages. MiXCR was run by TCRdb on the 5' RACE reads, yielding one entry per CDR3 protein. The sample records about a million distinct CDR3 sequences, about 53% being singletons. Sequences were obtained from blood. These receptors all stem from a woman aged 60-70 years in good health. The CDR3 runs from the conserved cysteine through the conserved F or W. The D gene is left open where the match is weak. Size is stated for part of the rows, as once, few or many counts, or as a class when the clone is expanded.

d_gene	j_gene	abundance	v_gene	CDR3nt	CDR3aa
TRBD1	TRBJ2-3	-	TRBV5-1	TGCGCCAGCAAGGGACAGACTAGCACAGATACGCAGTATTTT	CASKGQTSTDTQYF
-	TRBJ2-7	-	TRBV7-2	TGTGCCAGCAGCTCCGCCCCGGGCTACGAGCAGTACTTC	CASSSAPGYEQYF
-	TRBJ2-2	-	TRBV7-9	TGTGCCAGCAGCCCTGGTACCGGGGAGCTGTTTTTT	CASSPGTGELFF
TRBD2	TRBJ2-3	-	TRBV6-2/TRBV6-3	TGTGCCAGCAGACCCCCTGGCGGGAGCGGAGATACGCAGTATTTT	CASRPPGGSGDTQYF
-	TRBJ2-2	-	TRBV29-1	TGCAGCGTTGCGAGACAGAACACCGGGGAGCTGTTTTTT	CSVARQNTGELFF
-	TRBJ2-5	-	TRBV21-1	TGTGCCAGCAGCAAACGTCTTGACGGGAGGACGGAGACCCAGTACTTC	CASSKRLDGRTETQYF
-	TRBJ2-3	-	TRBV7-2	TGTGCCAGCAGCTTAAGATGGCGGAAGAGGAGCACAGATACGCAGTATTTT	CASSLRWRKRSTDTQYF
-	TRBJ2-7	-	TRBV3-1	TGTGCCAGCAGCTCCCGATATGAGGAGCAGTACTTC	CASSSRYEEQYF
-	TRBJ2-3	-	TRBV7-9	TGTGCCAGCAGCTCGCGCGGGACACCGAGCACAGATACGCAGTATTTT	CASSSRGTPSTDTQYF
-	TRBJ2-7	-	TRBV5-1	TGCGCCAGCAGCGCCGACGGGTGGTACGAGCAGTACTTC	CASSADGWYEQYF
-	TRBJ2-5	few	TRBV29-1	TGCAGCGTTGGAGGGACCCTGACCGAGACCCAGTACTTC	CSVGGTLTETQYF
-	TRBJ2-5	few	TRBV27	TGTGCCAGCAGTTTGCTCGACAAGACCCAAGAGACCCAGTACTTC	CASSLLDKTQETQYF
-	TRBJ1-6	-	TRBV5-1	TGCGCCAGCAGCTTGAGGTGGGGATCGGAATCACCCCTCCACTTT	CASSLRWGSESPLHF
TRBD2	TRBJ2-1	-	TRBV28	TGTGCCAGCACGACTAGCGGGAGGCTTTACAATGAGCAGTTCTTC	CASTTSGRLYNEQFF
-	TRBJ1-1	once	TRBV3-1	TGTGCCAGCAGCCTACGTATGGGGGGGACTGAAGCTTTCTTT	CASSLRMGGTEAFF
-	TRBJ1-2	-	TRBV7-9	TGTGCCAGCACCAACTTCCAGAACTATGGCTACACCTTC	CASTNFQNYGYTF
-	TRBJ1-2	few	TRBV7-2	TGTGCCAGCAGCTTAATCGCCGGGACGGATTCCTATGGCTACACCTTC	CASSLIAGTDSYGYTF
-	TRBJ1-2	few	TRBV6-6	TGTGCCAGCAGTCGAGACCTAAACTATGGCTACACCTTC	CASSRDLNYGYTF
-	TRBJ2-3	few	TRBV27	TGTGCCAGCAGCCAAACCTGGGGAGGAGATACGCAGTATTTT	CASSQTWGGDTQYF
TRBD1	TRBJ2-7	-	TRBV7-9	TGTGCCAGCAGCTGGCCGGGACAGGGTTTAGCCGAGCAGTACTTC	CASSWPGQGLAEQYF
-	TRBJ1-5	-	TRBV20-1	TGCAGTGCGGAGGGCTTTCCTAGCAATCAGCCCCAGCATTTT	CSAEGFPSNQPQHF
-	TRBJ2-6	-	TRBV2	TGTGCCAGCGCGCCCCCGGGGTCCGGGGCCAACGTCCTGACTTTC	CASAPPGSGANVLTF
-	TRBJ2-5	-	TRBV5-1	TGCGCCAGCAGCTTAGAGGTAACCCCACAAGAGACCCAGTACTTC	CASSLEVTPQETQYF
-	TRBJ2-2	-	TRBV13	TGTGCCAGCAGGCCAACGAACACCGGGGAGCTGTTTTTT	CASRPTNTGELFF
TRBD2	TRBJ2-1	-	TRBV11-2	TGTGCCAGCGGCTTGGGGGGGACTAGCAATGAGCAGTTCTTC	CASGLGGTSNEQFF
TRBD1	TRBJ2-1	few	TRBV5-1	TGCGCCAGCAGAGGGGACAGCTCATACAATGAGCAGTTCTTC	CASRGDSSYNEQFF
-	TRBJ1-4	once	TRBV15	TGTGCCACCAGGTCGGCTACAACTAATGAAAAACTGTTTTTT	CATRSATTNEKLFF
-	TRBJ2-2	-	TRBV6-5	TGTGCCAGCAGTTACCAGACGCCGCGGGAGCTGTTTTTT	CASSYQTPRELFF
-	TRBJ2-3	-	TRBV5-1	TGCGCCAGCAGCTCTACTACCGGGAGATTTCAAGGCACAGATACGCAGTATTTT	CASSSTTGRFQGTDTQYF
-	TRBJ2-7	-	TRBV4-1	TGCGCCAGCAGCCAAGAGACGCGGGAAGCTTTCCCCTACGAGCAGTACTTC	CASSQETREAFPYEQYF
TRBD2	TRBJ2-1	many	TRBV20-1	TGCAGTGCCCTGCAACGCCTAGCGGGAGTTTCCTACAATGAGCAGTTCTTC	CSALQRLAGVSYNEQFF
-	TRBJ1-6	-	TRBV6-5	TGTGCCAGCAGTTCCTGGGGATTAGGAAAAGGCTCACCCCTCCACTTT	CASSSWGLGKGSPLHF
-	TRBJ2-5	-	TRBV19	TGTGCCAGTAGCCAAGGACATCCGGAGACCCAGTACTTC	CASSQGHPETQYF
-	TRBJ2-4	-	TRBV20-1	TGCAGTGCTAGACCCCTGACAAATCGACAGGTTGGCAAAAACATTCAGTACTTC	CSARPLTNRQVGKNIQYF
-	TRBJ2-1	-	TRBV3-1	TGTGCCAGCAGCCAGACTTTGGGGGAGCAGTTCTTC	CASSQTLGEQFF
-	TRBJ2-7	few	TRBV4-3	TGCGCCAGCAGCCAAGGCCCCGGGGTAGGGTACGAGCAGTACTTC	CASSQGPGVGYEQYF
TRBD2	TRBJ2-1	-	TRBV7-9	TGTGCCAGCAGCTTAGCTAATGGCGGGAGGTTCTATGAGCAGTTCTTC	CASSLANGGRFYEQFF
TRBD1	TRBJ2-7	-	TRBV10-3	TGTGCCATCAGTGATGCTCAGAGGGACAGGTCCTACGAGCAGTACTTC	CAISDAQRDRSYEQYF